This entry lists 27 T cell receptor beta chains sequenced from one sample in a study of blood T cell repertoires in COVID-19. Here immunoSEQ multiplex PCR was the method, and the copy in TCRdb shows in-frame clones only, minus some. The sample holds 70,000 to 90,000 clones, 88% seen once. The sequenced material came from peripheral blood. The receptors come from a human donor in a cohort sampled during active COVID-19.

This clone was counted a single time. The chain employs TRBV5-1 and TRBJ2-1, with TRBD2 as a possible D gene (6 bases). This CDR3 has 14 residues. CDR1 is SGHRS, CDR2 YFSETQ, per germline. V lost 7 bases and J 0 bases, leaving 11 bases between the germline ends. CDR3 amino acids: CASQRASSYNEQFF. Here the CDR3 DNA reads TGCGCCAGCCAGCGGGCGAGCTCCTACAATGAGCAGTTCTTC.

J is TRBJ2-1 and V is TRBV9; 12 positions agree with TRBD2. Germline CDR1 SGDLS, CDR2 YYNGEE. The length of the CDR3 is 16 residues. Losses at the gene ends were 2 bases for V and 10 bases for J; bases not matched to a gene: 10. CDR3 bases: TGTGCCAGCAGCGTCGGTCTAGCGGGAGGGCCAGAGGAGCAGTTCTTC. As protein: CASSVGLAGGPEEQFF.

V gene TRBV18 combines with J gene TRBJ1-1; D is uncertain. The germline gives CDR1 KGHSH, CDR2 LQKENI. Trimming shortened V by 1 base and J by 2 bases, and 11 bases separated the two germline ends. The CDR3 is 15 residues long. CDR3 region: CASSPRQEQNTEAFF. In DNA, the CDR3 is TGTGCCAGCTCACCACGGCAGGAACAAAACACTGAAGCTTTCTTT.

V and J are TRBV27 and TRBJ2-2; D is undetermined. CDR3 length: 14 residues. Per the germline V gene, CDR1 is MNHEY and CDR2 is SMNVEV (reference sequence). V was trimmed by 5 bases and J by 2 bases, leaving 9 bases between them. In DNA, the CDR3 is TGTGCCAGCAGTCCCCGGGTCAACACCGGGGAGCTGTTTTTT. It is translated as CASSPRVNTGELFF.

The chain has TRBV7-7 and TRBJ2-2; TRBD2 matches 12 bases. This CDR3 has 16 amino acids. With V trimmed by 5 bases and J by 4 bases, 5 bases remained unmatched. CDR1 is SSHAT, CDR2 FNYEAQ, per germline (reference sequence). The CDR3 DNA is TGTGCCAGCAGCGGAGGACTAGCGGGGACCACCGGGGAGCTGTTTTTT. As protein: CASSGGLAGTTGELFF.

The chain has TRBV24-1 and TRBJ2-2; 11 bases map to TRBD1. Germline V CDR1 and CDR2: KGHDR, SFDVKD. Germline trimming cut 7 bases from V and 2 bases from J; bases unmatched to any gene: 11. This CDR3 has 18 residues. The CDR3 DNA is TGTGCCACCAGGGGGGGGACAGGGGGTGCCATTAACACCGGGGAGCTGTTTTTT. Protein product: CATRGGTGGAINTGELFF.

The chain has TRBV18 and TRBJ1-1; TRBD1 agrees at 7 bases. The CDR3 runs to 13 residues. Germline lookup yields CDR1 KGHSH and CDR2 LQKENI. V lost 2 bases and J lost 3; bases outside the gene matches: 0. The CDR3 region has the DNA TGTGCCAGCTCACCAGGGACAGACACTGAAGCTTTCTTT. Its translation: CASSPGTDTEAFF. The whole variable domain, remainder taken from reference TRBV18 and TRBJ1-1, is NAGVMQNPRHLVRRRGQEARLRCSPMKGHSHVYWYRQLPEEGLKFMVYLQKENIIDESGMPKERFSAEFPKEGPSILRIQQVVRGDSAAYFCASSPGTDTEAFFGQGTRLTVV.

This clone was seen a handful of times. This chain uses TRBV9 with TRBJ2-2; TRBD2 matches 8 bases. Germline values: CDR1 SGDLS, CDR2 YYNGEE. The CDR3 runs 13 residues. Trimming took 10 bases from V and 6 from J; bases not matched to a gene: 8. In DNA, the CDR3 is TGTGCCTCCGGACTAGCTGTGTCCGGGGAGCTGTTTTTT. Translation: CASGLAVSGELFF.

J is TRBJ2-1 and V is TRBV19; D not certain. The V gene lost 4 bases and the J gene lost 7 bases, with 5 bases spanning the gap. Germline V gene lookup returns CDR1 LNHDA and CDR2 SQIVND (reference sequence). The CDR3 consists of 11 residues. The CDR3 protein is CASSTLNEQFF. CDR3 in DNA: TGTGCCAGTAGTACCCTTAATGAGCAGTTCTTC.

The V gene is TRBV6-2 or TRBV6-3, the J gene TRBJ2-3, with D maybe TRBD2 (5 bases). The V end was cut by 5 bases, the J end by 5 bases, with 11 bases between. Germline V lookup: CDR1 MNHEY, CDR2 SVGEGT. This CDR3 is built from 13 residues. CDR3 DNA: TGTGCCAGCAGTCCCCTCCGGGAAGATACGCAGTATTTT. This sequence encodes CASSPLREDTQYF.

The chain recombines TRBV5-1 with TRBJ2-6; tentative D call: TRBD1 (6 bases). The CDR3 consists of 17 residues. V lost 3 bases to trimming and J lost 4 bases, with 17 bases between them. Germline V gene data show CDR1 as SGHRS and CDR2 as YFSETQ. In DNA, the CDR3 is TGCGCCAGCAGCTCTATCAACCAGGGGACCGGGGCCAACGTCCTGACTTTC. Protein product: CASSSINQGTGANVLTF.

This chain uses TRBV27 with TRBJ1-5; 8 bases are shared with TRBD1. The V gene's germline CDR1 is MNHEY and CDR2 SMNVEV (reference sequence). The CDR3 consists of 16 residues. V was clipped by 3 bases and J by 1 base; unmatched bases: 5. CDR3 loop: CASSFQGARSNQPQHF. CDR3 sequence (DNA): TGTGCCAGCAGTTTCCAGGGGGCGAGGAGCAATCAGCCCCAGCATTTT.

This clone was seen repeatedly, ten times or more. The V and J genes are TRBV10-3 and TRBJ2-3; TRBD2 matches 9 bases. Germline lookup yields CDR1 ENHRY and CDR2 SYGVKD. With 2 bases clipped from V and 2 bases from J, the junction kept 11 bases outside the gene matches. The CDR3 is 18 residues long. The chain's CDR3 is CAISEPQATSGLTDTQYF. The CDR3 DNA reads TGTGCCATCAGTGAGCCCCAAGCGACTAGCGGACTCACAGATACGCAGTATTTT.

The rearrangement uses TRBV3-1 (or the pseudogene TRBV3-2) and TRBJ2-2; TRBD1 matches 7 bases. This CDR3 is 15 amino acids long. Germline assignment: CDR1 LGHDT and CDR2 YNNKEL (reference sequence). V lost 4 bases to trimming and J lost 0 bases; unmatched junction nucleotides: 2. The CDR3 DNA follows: TGTGCCAGCAGCCCCAGGGGGACGAACACCGGGGAGCTGTTTTTT. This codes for CASSPRGTNTGELFF.

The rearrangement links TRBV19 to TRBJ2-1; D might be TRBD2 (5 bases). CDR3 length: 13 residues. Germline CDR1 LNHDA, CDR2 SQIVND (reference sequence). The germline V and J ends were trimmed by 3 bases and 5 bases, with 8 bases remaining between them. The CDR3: CASSIGGDNEQFF. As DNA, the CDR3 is TGTGCCAGTAGTATCGGAGGAGACAATGAGCAGTTCTTC.

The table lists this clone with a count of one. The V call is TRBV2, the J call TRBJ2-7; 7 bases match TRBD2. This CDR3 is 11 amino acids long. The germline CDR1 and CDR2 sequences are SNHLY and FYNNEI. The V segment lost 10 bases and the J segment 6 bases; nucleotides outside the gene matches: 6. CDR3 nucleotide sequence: TGTGCCACCAAGGGAGGGGCCGAGCAGTACTTC. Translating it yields CATKGGAEQYF.

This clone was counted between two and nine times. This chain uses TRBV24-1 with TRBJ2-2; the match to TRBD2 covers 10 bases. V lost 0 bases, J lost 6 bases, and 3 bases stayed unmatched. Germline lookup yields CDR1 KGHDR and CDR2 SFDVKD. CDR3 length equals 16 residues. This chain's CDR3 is CATSDLSSGRAGELFF. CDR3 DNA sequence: TGTGCCACCAGTGATTTGTCCAGCGGGAGGGCCGGGGAGCTGTTTTTT.

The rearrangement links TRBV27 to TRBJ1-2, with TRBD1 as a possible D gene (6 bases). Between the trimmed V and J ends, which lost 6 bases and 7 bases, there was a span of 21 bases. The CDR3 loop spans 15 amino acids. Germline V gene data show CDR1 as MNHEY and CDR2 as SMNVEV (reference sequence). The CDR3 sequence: CASRKIQGSRSGYTF. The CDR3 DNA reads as TGTGCCAGCAGAAAGATACAGGGTAGTAGATCTGGCTACACCTTC.

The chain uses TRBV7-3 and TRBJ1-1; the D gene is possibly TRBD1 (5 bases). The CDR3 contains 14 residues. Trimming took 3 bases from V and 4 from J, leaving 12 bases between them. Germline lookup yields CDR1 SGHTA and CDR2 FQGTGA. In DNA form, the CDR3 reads TGTGCCAGCAGCTTGGTACAGGCATCCACTGAAGCTTTCTTT. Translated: CASSLVQASTEAFF.

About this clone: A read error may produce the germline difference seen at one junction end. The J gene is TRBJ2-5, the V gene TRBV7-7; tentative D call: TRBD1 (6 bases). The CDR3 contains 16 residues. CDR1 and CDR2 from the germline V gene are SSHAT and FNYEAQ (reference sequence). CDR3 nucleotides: TGTGCTAGCAGCCCCCACCAAGGGGGTGCCCTAGAGACCCAGTACTTC. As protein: CASSPHQGGALETQYF.

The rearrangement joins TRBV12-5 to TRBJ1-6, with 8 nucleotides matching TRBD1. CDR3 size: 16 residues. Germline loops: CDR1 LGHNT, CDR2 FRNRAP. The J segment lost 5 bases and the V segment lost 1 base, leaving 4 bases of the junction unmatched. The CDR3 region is CASGLGTGRNNSPLHF. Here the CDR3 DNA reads TGTGCTAGTGGTTTGGGGACAGGGAGAAATAATTCACCCCTCCACTTT.

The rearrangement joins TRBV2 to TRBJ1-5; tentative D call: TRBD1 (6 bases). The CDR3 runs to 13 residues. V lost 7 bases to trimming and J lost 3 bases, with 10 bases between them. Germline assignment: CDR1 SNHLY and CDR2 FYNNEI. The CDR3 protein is CASTRGPNQPQHF. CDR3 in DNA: TGTGCCAGCACCAGGGGCCCCAATCAGCCCCAGCATTTT.

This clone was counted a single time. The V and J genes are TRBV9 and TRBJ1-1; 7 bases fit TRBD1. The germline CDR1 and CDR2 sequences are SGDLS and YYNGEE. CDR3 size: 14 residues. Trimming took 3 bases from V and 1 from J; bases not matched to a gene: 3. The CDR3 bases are TGTGCCAGCAGCGGAACAGGGGCGAACACTGAAGCTTTCTTT. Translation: CASSGTGANTEAFF.

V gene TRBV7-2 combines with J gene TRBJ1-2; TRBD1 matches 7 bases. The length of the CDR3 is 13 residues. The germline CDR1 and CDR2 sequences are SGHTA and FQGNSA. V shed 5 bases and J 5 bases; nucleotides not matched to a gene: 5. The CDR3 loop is CASSLQGGYGYTF. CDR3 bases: TGTGCCAGCAGCCTGCAGGGGGGATATGGCTACACCTTC.

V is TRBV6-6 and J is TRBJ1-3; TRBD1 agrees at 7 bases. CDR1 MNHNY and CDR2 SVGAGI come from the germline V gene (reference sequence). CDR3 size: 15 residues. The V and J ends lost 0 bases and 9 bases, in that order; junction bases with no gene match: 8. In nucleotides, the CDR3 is TGTGCCAGCAGTTACTCGACAGGGTCGTACACCACCATATATTTT. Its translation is CASSYSTGSYTTIYF.

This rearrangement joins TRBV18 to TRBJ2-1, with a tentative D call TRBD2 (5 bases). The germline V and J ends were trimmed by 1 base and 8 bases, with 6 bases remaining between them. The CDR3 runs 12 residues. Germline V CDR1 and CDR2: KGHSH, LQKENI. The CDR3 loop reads CASSPQRYEQFF. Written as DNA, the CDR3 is TGTGCCAGCTCACCACAGCGGTATGAGCAGTTCTTC.

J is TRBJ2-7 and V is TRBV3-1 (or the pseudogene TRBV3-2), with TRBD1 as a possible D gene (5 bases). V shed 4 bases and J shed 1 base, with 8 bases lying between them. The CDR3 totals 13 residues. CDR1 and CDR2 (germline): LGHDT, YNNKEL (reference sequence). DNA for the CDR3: TGTGCCAGCAGCCCTACAGGATCCTACGAGCAGTACTTC. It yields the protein CASSPTGSYEQYF.